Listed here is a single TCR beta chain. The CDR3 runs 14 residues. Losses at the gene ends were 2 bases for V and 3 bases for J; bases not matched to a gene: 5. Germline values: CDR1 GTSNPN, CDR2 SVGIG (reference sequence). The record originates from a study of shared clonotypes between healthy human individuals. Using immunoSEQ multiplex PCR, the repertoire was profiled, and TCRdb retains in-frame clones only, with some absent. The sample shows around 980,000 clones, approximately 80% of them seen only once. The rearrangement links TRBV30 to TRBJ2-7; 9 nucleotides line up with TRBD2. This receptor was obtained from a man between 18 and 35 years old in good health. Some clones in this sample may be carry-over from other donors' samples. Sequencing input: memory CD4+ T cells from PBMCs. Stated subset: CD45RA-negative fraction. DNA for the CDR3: TGTGCCTGGAGTTGGGCGGGAGGGCTCTACGAGCAGTACTTC. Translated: CAWSWAGGLYEQYF.